These T cell receptor beta chains were read from a single sample in a study of blood T cell repertoires in COVID-19. Only in-frame clones appear in the TCRdb table, and some are missing; sequencing was by immunoSEQ multiplex PCR. The sample records 30,000 to 40,000 clones, roughly 93% being singletons. The sample taken for sequencing was peripheral blood. The receptors stem from a male donor with active COVID-19. CDR3s include the opening cysteine and the closing phenylalanine or tryptophan. D genes are given only for firm matches. The listing skips clone size in some rows; elsewhere it reads once, few, many or a size class.

V	size	D	J	CDR3	DNA
TRBV6-2/TRBV6-3	.	TRBD2	TRBJ2-2	CASSRGTTNTGELFF	TGTGCCAGCAGTCGCGGGACTACCAACACCGGGGAGCTGTTTTTT
TRBV19	.	TRBD2	TRBJ2-6	CATMGGNSGANVLTF	TGTGCCACTATGGGGGGGAACTCTGGGGCCAACGTCCTGACTTTC
TRBV6-5	.	TRBD1	TRBJ1-2	CATGTGGYGYTF	TGTGCCACAGGGACAGGGGGCTATGGCTACACCTTC
TRBV2	.	.	TRBJ2-2	CASRMGETNTGELFF	TGTGCCAGCAGGATGGGAGAAACGAACACCGGGGAGCTGTTTTTT
TRBV6-2/TRBV6-3	once	TRBD2	TRBJ2-1	CASSLGGGAYNEQFF	TGTGCCAGCAGTTTGGGCGGGGGGGCCTACAATGAGCAGTTCTTC
TRBV6-5	.	TRBD2	TRBJ2-1	CASTQTSGGSEQFF	TGTGCCAGCACCCAGACTAGCGGTGGTTCTGAGCAGTTCTTC
TRBV19	.	TRBD1	TRBJ2-2	CASATGTGETGELFF	TGTGCCAGTGCAACCGGGACAGGGGAAACCGGGGAGCTGTTTTTT
TRBV3-1/TRBV3-2	once	.	TRBJ2-1	CASSQVGGGSESEQFF	TGTGCCAGCAGCCAAGTGGGGGGAGGCAGCGAGAGTGAGCAGTTCTTC
TRBV29-1	.	.	TRBJ1-2	CSVARRERSSNYGYTF	TGCAGCGTTGCCCGCCGGGAGAGAAGTTCTAACTATGGCTACACCTTC
TRBV7-8	.	TRBD1	TRBJ2-1	CASSFSGGGSEQFF	TGTGCCAGCAGCTTTTCAGGGGGCGGATCGGAGCAGTTCTTC
TRBV6-5	.	TRBD1	TRBJ1-1	CASSYSVGGGNTEAFF	TGTGCCAGCAGTTACAGCGTAGGGGGCGGGAACACTGAAGCTTTCTTT
TRBV5-4	few	TRBD2	TRBJ2-5	CASSLTSGGQETQYF	TGTGCCAGCAGCTTGACTAGCGGGGGCCAAGAGACCCAGTACTTC
TRBV18	once	.	TRBJ2-5	CASSPSPQETQYF	TGTGCCAGCTCACCTAGCCCGCAAGAGACCCAGTACTTC
TRBV6-5	.	TRBD2	TRBJ2-3	CASRLAGATDTQYF	TGTGCCAGCAGGTTAGCGGGGGCAACAGATACGCAGTATTTT
TRBV5-4	.	.	TRBJ1-2	CASSPGEHGYTF	TGTGCCAGCAGCCCAGGGGAACATGGCTACACCTTC
TRBV3-1/TRBV3-2	.	.	TRBJ1-1	CASSQRQENTEAFF	TGTGCCAGCAGCCAGCGACAGGAGAACACTGAAGCTTTCTTT
TRBV5-4	.	.	TRBJ2-7	CASSLASLSGEQYF	TGTGCCAGCAGCTTGGCCTCCCTCTCGGGCGAGCAGTACTTC
TRBV20-1	.	.	TRBJ2-2	CSARGGGELFF	TGCAGTGCTAGAGGAGGAGGGGAGCTGTTTTTT
TRBV18	.	.	TRBJ1-5	CASSPRPDGNQPQHF	TGTGCCAGCTCACCACGGCCAGATGGCAATCAGCCCCAGCATTTT
TRBV21-1	.	.	TRBJ2-7	CASIMRTANYEQYF	TGTGCCAGCATTATGCGGACAGCTAACTACGAGCAGTACTTC
TRBV3-1/TRBV3-2	.	.	TRBJ1-1	CASSQSQGTEAFF	TGTGCCAGCAGCCAAAGTCAGGGCACTGAAGCTTTCTTT
TRBV5-1	.	TRBD1	TRBJ2-3	CASSLEGARDTQYF	TGCGCCAGCAGCTTGGAGGGGGCTAGGGATACGCAGTATTTT
TRBV19	once	TRBD1	TRBJ1-1	CASSSRGQGEMGTEAFF	TGTGCCAGTAGTTCCCGTGGGCAGGGGGAGATGGGGACTGAAGCTTTCTTT
TRBV19	once	TRBD1	TRBJ1-1	CASSQRPGTGSQAFF	TGTGCCAGTAGTCAACGTCCCGGGACAGGGAGTCAAGCTTTCTTT
TRBV6-6	.	.	TRBJ2-3	CASRNGQSTDTQYF	TGTGCCAGCAGAAATGGACAGAGCACAGATACGCAGTATTTT
TRBV6-6	.	.	TRBJ1-2	CASSNQNRDFYGYTF	TGTGCCAGCAGTAACCAAAACAGGGATTTCTATGGCTACACCTTC
TRBV11-2	.	.	TRBJ1-2	CASSSRFNYGYTF	TGTGCCAGCAGCTCTCGGTTTAACTATGGCTACACCTTC
TRBV4-2	.	TRBD1	TRBJ1-2	CASSQEGQGYYGYTF	TGTGCCAGCAGCCAAGAGGGACAGGGATACTATGGCTACACCTTC
TRBV19	.	TRBD1	TRBJ2-7	CASSTGTGGYYEQYF	TGTGCCAGTAGTACCGGTACAGGGGGCTACTACGAGCAGTACTTC
TRBV5-6	.	TRBD1	TRBJ2-7	CASSYYGTGGPYEQYF	TGTGCCAGCAGCTACTACGGGACAGGGGGCCCCTACGAGCAGTACTTC
TRBV5-1	.	TRBD1	TRBJ2-3	CASSLGQGSADTQYF	TGCGCCAGCAGCTTGGGACAGGGGAGCGCAGATACGCAGTATTTT
TRBV5-8	.	TRBD1	TRBJ1-2	CASSRTGSYGYTF	TGTGCCAGCAGCCGGACAGGCAGCTATGGCTACACCTTC
TRBV7-9	few	.	TRBJ2-3	CASSLEGSTDTQYF	TGTGCCAGCAGCTTAGAGGGGAGCACAGATACGCAGTATTTT